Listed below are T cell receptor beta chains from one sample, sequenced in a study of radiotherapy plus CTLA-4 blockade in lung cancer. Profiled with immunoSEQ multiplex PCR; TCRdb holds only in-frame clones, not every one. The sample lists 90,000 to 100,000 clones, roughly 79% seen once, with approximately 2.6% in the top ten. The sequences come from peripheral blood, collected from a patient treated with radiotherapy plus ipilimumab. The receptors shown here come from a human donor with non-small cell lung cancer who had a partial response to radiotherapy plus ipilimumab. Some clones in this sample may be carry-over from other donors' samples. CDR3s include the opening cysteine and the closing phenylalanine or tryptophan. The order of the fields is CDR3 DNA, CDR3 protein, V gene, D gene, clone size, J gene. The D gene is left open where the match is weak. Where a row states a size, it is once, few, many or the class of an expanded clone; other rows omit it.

TGTGCCAGCAGGCCGCCGGGACAGGGGAAGACCCAGTACTTC	CASRPPGQGKTQYF	TRBV28	TRBD1	NA	TRBJ2-5
TGCGCCAGCAGGCTACAGGGGGGCAAAAGCGGATCCTACGAGCAGTACTTC	CASRLQGGKSGSYEQYF	TRBV23-1	TRBD1	NA	TRBJ2-7
TGTGCCAGCACCATTACTCGGGGTGGAGACTATGGCTACACCTTC	CASTITRGGDYGYTF	TRBV11-2	NA	NA	TRBJ1-2
TGTGCCAGCAGTTCAGGGGATAGCAATCAGCCCCAGCATTTT	CASSSGDSNQPQHF	TRBV27	NA	NA	TRBJ1-5
TGCAGCGTTGTCGCTAACTATGGCTACACCTTC	CSVVANYGYTF	TRBV29-1	NA	NA	TRBJ1-2
TGCGCCAGCAGCGCTGGGGGCTACAACAATGAGCAGTTCTTC	CASSAGGYNNEQFF	TRBV5-1	NA	NA	TRBJ2-1
TGTGCCAGCAGTACCCCGTCGCTAGCGGGGAGAAATGAGCAGTTCTTC	CASSTPSLAGRNEQFF	TRBV28	TRBD2	NA	TRBJ2-1
TGTGCCAGCTCACCAAGGCGTGATCGGGTCGCTGGGGCCAACGTCCTGACTTTC	CASSPRRDRVAGANVLTF	TRBV18	NA	NA	TRBJ2-6
TGTGCCAGCAGCCCCGCCCCGGGGAGTTCTTTCAATGAGCAGTTCTTC	CASSPAPGSSFNEQFF	TRBV7-3	NA	once	TRBJ2-1
TGTGCCAGCAGCTCGTTCTCTGGACAAGGGACCCAGTACTTC	CASSSFSGQGTQYF	TRBV5-5	NA	NA	TRBJ2-5
TGTGCCAGCTCACCGTCAGCAGGCCTCGCCGAAGCTTTCTTT	CASSPSAGLAEAFF	TRBV18	NA	NA	TRBJ1-1
TGTGCCAGCAGCGTAGAGCCTAGCGAGGATTACGAGCAGTACTTC	CASSVEPSEDYEQYF	TRBV9	NA	NA	TRBJ2-7
TGTGCCAGCAGCGTACAGGGTTACGGCTACGAGCAGTACTTC	CASSVQGYGYEQYF	TRBV7-3	NA	NA	TRBJ2-7
TGTGCCTGGAGCCCCGGGTCTTCTAATCAACCCCAGCATTTT	CAWSPGSSNQPQHF	TRBV30	NA	NA	TRBJ1-5
TGTGCCAGCACCGATCAGCGGGGGGGATCCTACGAGCAGTACTTC	CASTDQRGGSYEQYF	TRBV6-5	TRBD2	NA	TRBJ2-7
TGTGCCAGCAGTCGTCCCGGGACAGGGTACTATGGCTACACCTTC	CASSRPGTGYYGYTF	TRBV28	TRBD1	once	TRBJ1-2
TGTGCCAGCAGCTTGGACAGTTTGGCAAACTATGGCTACACCTTC	CASSLDSLANYGYTF	TRBV7-9	NA	many	TRBJ1-2
TGTGCCTGGAGTGGAAACAGGGATGATGAAAAACTGTTTTTT	CAWSGNRDDEKLFF	TRBV30	NA	NA	TRBJ1-4
TGTGCCAGCTCCATAGGGCCCGGGAGATCGGCCGAGCAGTACTTC	CASSIGPGRSAEQYF	TRBV18	NA	once	TRBJ2-7
TGTGCCAGCAGTGAGGGACAGGGCGACGTCCCCCAGCATTTT	CASSEGQGDVPQHF	TRBV25-1	TRBD1	few	TRBJ1-5
TGCGCCAGCAGCCAAGATCCAGAGACAGGGGGCGCGGATGGCTACACCTTC	CASSQDPETGGADGYTF	TRBV4-1	TRBD1	NA	TRBJ1-2
TGTGCCAGCAGCTTATTGCATAAACGGGGGAACTCCTACAATGAGCAGTTCTTC	CASSLLHKRGNSYNEQFF	TRBV11-2	NA	few	TRBJ2-1
TGTGCCAGCAGCTTATCGGCGGACACTGAAGCTTTCTTT	CASSLSADTEAFF	TRBV7-3	NA	NA	TRBJ1-1
TGTGCCAGCCAAGCGGGGGGGACTGGGGATACGCAGTATTTT	CASQAGGTGDTQYF	TRBV19	TRBD2	NA	TRBJ2-3
TGTGCCAGTAGGGTCTCGACAGGAGGTTTACGCACTGAAGCTTTCTTT	CASRVSTGGLRTEAFF	TRBV19	NA	NA	TRBJ1-1
TGCAGCGTTGATGGTTGGACAGGGTCCGGGGAGCTGTTTTTT	CSVDGWTGSGELFF	TRBV29-1	TRBD1	NA	TRBJ2-2
TGTGCCAGCAGCAGTGAATGGGGGCCCGCAACTAATGAAAAACTGTTTTTT	CASSSEWGPATNEKLFF	TRBV11-2	NA	NA	TRBJ1-4
TGTGCCAGCAGCTGGGGACTAGCGGGAGTAACGGCCTACGAGCAGTACTTC	CASSWGLAGVTAYEQYF	TRBV5-6	TRBD2	NA	TRBJ2-7
TGTGCCACCAGCAGACTCACAGGGGGCGCGAACATTCAGTACTTC	CATSRLTGGANIQYF	TRBV15	TRBD1	NA	TRBJ2-4
TGCAGCGTAGCTCCGGGACAGGGGGACACTGAAGCTTTCTTT	CSVAPGQGDTEAFF	TRBV29-1	TRBD1	NA	TRBJ1-1
TGTGCCAGTAGAAAGGGACAGCTAAGCAATCAGCCCCAGCATTTT	CASRKGQLSNQPQHF	TRBV19	TRBD1	NA	TRBJ1-5
TGTGCCAGCAGAGCGGCGGGGTCAAGCTCCTACGAGCAGTACTTC	CASRAAGSSSYEQYF	TRBV14	NA	NA	TRBJ2-7
TGTGCCAGCAGCGTAGACCAGATCCAGGAAGCTTTCTTT	CASSVDQIQEAFF	TRBV9	NA	once	TRBJ1-1
TGTGCCAGCAGTTCCCCCACTCCGACTAGCGGGGGGACAGATACACAGTATTTT	CASSSPTPTSGGTDTQYF	TRBV27	TRBD2	NA	TRBJ2-3
TGTGCCAGCAGTCGTGACGTTCTTAACCGGGATGGCTACACCTTC	CASSRDVLNRDGYTF	TRBV2	NA	NA	TRBJ1-2
TGTGCCATCCGGGACAGCTCCGCGGGCTACGAGCAGTACTTC	CAIRDSSAGYEQYF	TRBV10-3	TRBD1	NA	TRBJ2-7
TGTGCCAGCCCCCGACCGGGACAGGGTAGCACTGAAGCTTTCTTT	CASPRPGQGSTEAFF	TRBV19	TRBD1	NA	TRBJ1-1
TGTGCCAGTAGTATAGCCAGAAACTATGGCTACACCTTC	CASSIARNYGYTF	TRBV19	NA	NA	TRBJ1-2
TGTGCCAGCAGCTTACGATTGGGGGGGCCGGAAAACGAGCAGTACTTC	CASSLRLGGPENEQYF	TRBV11-3	NA	NA	TRBJ2-7
TGTGCCAGCTCAAACACCGATCTGGAGACCCAGTACTTC	CASSNTDLETQYF	TRBV18	NA	NA	TRBJ2-5
TGTGCCAGCAGCTTAACGGGGGGATCCGGGGGCTACACCTTC	CASSLTGGSGGYTF	TRBV7-3	NA	NA	TRBJ1-2
TGTGCCAGCAGCTATCTTACAGGGGAGCCCCCCTACGAGCAGTACTTC	CASSYLTGEPPYEQYF	TRBV7-9	TRBD1	NA	TRBJ2-7
TGCGCCAGCAGCCTAACAGGGAGTCAGCCCCAGCATTTT	CASSLTGSQPQHF	TRBV5-1	NA	NA	TRBJ1-5
TGTGCCAGCAGCGAGCGAGGACAGAACAATCAGCCCCAGCATTTT	CASSERGQNNQPQHF	TRBV6-1	NA	NA	TRBJ1-5
TGTGCCAGCAGCGTCATGGGGAGCTCTGGAAACACCATATATTTT	CASSVMGSSGNTIYF	TRBV9	NA	NA	TRBJ1-3